A single sample is the source of the 17 T cell receptor beta chains below, sequenced in a study of T cell responses to AZD1222 COVID-19 vaccine. Libraries were prepared by immunoSEQ multiplex PCR; TCRdb keeps only in-frame clonotypes and omits some of them. The table includes roughly 13,000 clones, approximately 80% detected once. Sequenced here: peripheral blood, sampled 28 days after the second AZD1222 dose. All receptors come from an adult who received the AZD1222 COVID-19 vaccine.

This chain links TRBV5-1 with TRBJ2-7; D is uncertain. CDR3 length: 14 residues. Trimming stripped 1 base from V and 0 bases from J, with 8 bases between. Germline V CDR1 and CDR2: SGHRS, YFSETQ. The DNA for the CDR3 is TGCGCCAGCAGCTTGCAGGCCAGCTCCTACGAGCAGTACTTC. Translation: CASSLQASSYEQYF.

This clone was counted once. The rearrangement uses TRBV5-6 and TRBJ2-5; D perhaps matches TRBD2 (6 bases). CDR3 length: 12 residues. V was trimmed by 3 bases and J by 5 bases, leaving 8 bases between them. The germline V gene has CDR1 SGHDT and CDR2 YYEEEE. CDR3 region: CASSWGEETQYF. CDR3 DNA sequence: TGTGCCAGCAGCTGGGGGGAGGAGACCCAGTACTTC.

The rearrangement joins TRBV11-2 to TRBJ2-1; 7 bases are a match to TRBD1. This CDR3 is 16 amino acids long. In germline, CDR1 is SGHAT, CDR2 FQNNGV. Trimming at V came to 4 bases and at J to 8 bases, leaving 14 bases not matched to a gene. The CDR3, as DNA: TGTGCCAGCAGCTATCGACAGGGTGGTTCGGGGCATGAGCAGTTCTTC. Translation: CASSYRQGGSGHEQFF.

The chain uses TRBV7-9 and TRBJ1-3, with TRBD1 matching over 9 bases. Trimming at V came to 5 bases and at J to 5 bases, leaving 7 bases not matched to a gene. CDR3 length: 15 amino acids. The V gene's germline CDR1 is SEHNR and CDR2 FQNEAQ (reference sequence). The CDR3 reads CASSHSDRGRNTIYF. In DNA form, the CDR3 reads TGTGCCAGCAGCCACTCGGACAGGGGAAGAAACACCATATATTTT. The variable domain in full, with the rest retrieved from reference TRBV7-9 and TRBJ1-3, is DTGVSQNPRHKITKRGQNVTFRCDPISEHNRLYWYRQTLGQGPEFLTYFQNEAQLEKSRLLSDRFSAERPKGSFSTLEIQRTEQGDSAMYLCASSHSDRGRNTIYFGEGSWLTVV.

The genes are TRBV7-3 and TRBJ1-2; D is ambiguous. The CDR3 is made up of 15 amino acids. V was trimmed by 2 bases and J by 6 bases, leaving 16 bases between them. Germline-derived CDR1 and CDR2 are SGHTA and FQGTGA. The CDR3, as DNA: TGTGCCAGCAGCTTAGACCCGAACAGCCGGAATGGCTACACCTTC. Translating gives CASSLDPNSRNGYTF.

This clone turned up a few times. The J gene is TRBJ1-1, the V gene TRBV10-1; 9 nucleotides line up with TRBD1. The trim removed 4 bases at V and 4 bases at J, leaving 10 bases unmatched. Looked up from germline, CDR1 is WNHNN and CDR2 is SYGVQD (reference sequence). This CDR3 is built from 16 residues. The chain's CDR3 is CASSVFPYRGPTEAFF. The CDR3 region has the DNA TGCGCCAGCAGTGTCTTTCCGTACAGGGGGCCCACTGAAGCTTTCTTT.

The rearrangement uses TRBV6-5 and TRBJ2-6; no clear D. The V end was cut by 6 bases, the J end by 1 base, with 10 bases between. Germline assignment: CDR1 MNHEY and CDR2 SVGAGI. This CDR3 spans 15 amino acids. For the CDR3, the DNA is TGTGCCAGCAGCGCACAGCCATCTGGGGCCAACGTCCTGACTTTC. It codes for CASSAQPSGANVLTF.

This clone has only one observation. The rearrangement joins TRBV21-1 to TRBJ1-1; the listed D gene, TRBD1, was not tested against the DNA. TRBV21-1 is described as a pseudogene. The CDR3 loop spans 15 amino acids. The CDR3 loop reads CASEILDRFDTEAFF. In DNA form, the CDR3 reads TGTGCCAGCGAGATTCTGGACAGGTTCGACACTGAAGCTTTCTTT.

This clone was seen only a few times. The chain recombines TRBV2 with TRBJ1-1; a weak D match, TRBD1 (5 bases). V was trimmed by 8 bases and J by 0 bases, leaving 10 bases between them. The CDR3 has 13 residues. CDR1 and CDR2 (germline): SNHLY, FYNNEI. The CDR3 DNA follows: TGTGCCAGCCTGGGGCGGCTGAACACTGAAGCTTTCTTT. It translates to CASLGRLNTEAFF. Full variable domain (missing parts from reference TRBV2 and TRBJ1-1): EPEVTQTPSHQVTQMGQEVILRCVPISNHLYFYWYRQILGQKVEFLVSFYNNEISEKSEIFDDQFSVERPDGSNFTLKIRSTKLEDSAMYFCASLGRLNTEAFFGQGTRLTVV.

CDR3 amino acids: CASSLERSGLGYTF. The CDR3 coding sequence is TGCGCCAGCAGCTTGGAACGTTCGGGGTTAGGCTACACCTTC. The chain combines TRBV5-1 with TRBJ1-2; D ambiguous. The CDR3 length is 14 residues. Trimming left V 0 bases short and J 8 bases short, with 14 bases between. The germline V gene has CDR1 SGHRS and CDR2 YFSETQ.

This clone was recorded only once. CDR3 loop: CASSRQGGFGNTIYF. The CDR3 DNA reads TGTGCCAGCAGCCGACAGGGAGGTTTTGGAAACACCATATATTTT. The chain uses TRBV18 and TRBJ1-3; TRBD1 aligns across 7 bases. This CDR3 is built from 15 residues. V was pared by 8 bases and J by 3 bases, with 10 bases of the junction left unmatched. Germline V gives CDR1 KGHSH, CDR2 LQKENI.

The chain carries TRBV5-1 and TRBJ2-2; tentatively, D is TRBD1 (7 bases). V was trimmed by 4 bases and J by 0 bases, leaving 13 bases between them. The CDR3 has 16 residues. From germline, CDR1 is SGHRS and CDR2 YFSETQ. The CDR3: CASSLRGTSNTGELFF. As DNA, the CDR3 is TGCGCCAGCAGCCTCAGGGGGACTTCGAACACCGGGGAGCTGTTTTTT.

The V gene is TRBV2, the J gene TRBJ1-5; 8 bases map to TRBD1. Germline assignment: CDR1 SNHLY and CDR2 FYNNEI. J lost 9 bases, V lost 3 bases, and 7 bases had no gene match. The length of the CDR3 is 14 residues. The CDR3 region has the DNA TGTGCCAGCAGTGACAGGGGGCGTGGTGGGCCCCAGCATTTT. Its translation is CASSDRGRGGPQHF.

For the CDR3, the DNA is TGTGCCAGCGGCAGAGGTCAGGGGTTTTACGAGCAGTACTTC. Its protein product is CASGRGQGFYEQYF. The chain has TRBV27 and TRBJ2-7; tentative D call: TRBD1 (6 bases). V lost 8 bases to trimming and J lost 4 bases, with 18 bases between them. The CDR3 totals 14 residues. Germline-derived CDR1 and CDR2 are MNHEY and SMNVEV (reference sequence).

The gene calls are TRBV11-2 and TRBJ2-2; no definite D call. Looked up from germline, CDR1 is SGHAT and CDR2 is FQNNGV. The CDR3 runs 17 residues. V was clipped by 1 base and J by 2 bases, with 14 bases between them. This CDR3 reads CASSLVVLGINTGELFF. The CDR3 DNA sequence: TGTGCCAGCAGCTTAGTGGTTCTGGGGATTAACACCGGGGAGCTGTTTTTT.

The DNA for the CDR3 is TGTGCCAGTAGTATAGACGGGTTTTATAGCAATCAGCCCCAGCATTTT. This encodes CASSIDGFYSNQPQHF. V and J are TRBV19 and TRBJ1-5; no firm D call. Germline lookup yields CDR1 LNHDA and CDR2 SQIVND (reference sequence). The CDR3 is made up of 16 amino acids. Between the trimmed V and J ends, which lost 0 bases and 0 bases, there was a span of 9 bases.

The J gene is TRBJ2-4, the V gene TRBV9; D is unresolved. The CDR3 has 14 residues. Germline CDR1 SGDLS, CDR2 YYNGEE. The V and J ends lost 4 bases and 6 bases respectively, with 14 bases between them. The CDR3 bases are TGTGCCAGCAGCACTGGGGTGGCCCGAAACATTCAGTACTTC. Its translation: CASSTGVARNIQYF.